This TCR beta chain was captured by sequencing in a study of T-cell reconstitution after alpha-beta-depleted transplantation in children. Findings of the study overall: At around two months after transplant, the alpha-beta T cells were reportedly derived from several hundred expanded clones that came from non-depleted graft cells.

As for this clonotype: Antigen specificity is unknown. Since a much larger clone is just one base distant, this may be a read error.

Germline loops: CDR1 SQVTM, CDR2 ANQGSEA. The CDR3 contains 13 residues. Trimming at V came to 4 bases and at J to 5 bases, leaving 4 bases not matched to a gene. Preparing the TCRbeta library involved the use of unique molecular identifiers. TCRdb independently ran MiXCR on the PCR reads; one entry per CDR3 protein. The repertoire holds fewer than 350,000 distinct CDR3 sequences, with 11% as singletons. The TCR sequence derives from a male patient between 2 and 15 years old who had a stem cell transplant for chronic granulomatous disease, so the T cells may come from the graft donor. The input for sequencing was peripheral blood, taken 180 days after TCRalphabeta/CD19-depleted stem cell transplant. The chain links TRBV29-1 to TRBJ2-1; 8 bases match TRBD1. The CDR3 sequence: CSVGRQGHNEQFF. The CDR3 coding sequence is TGCAGCGTTGGTCGACAGGGGCACAATGAGCAGTTCTTC.